Here is one T cell receptor (beta chain) with its context. The antigen is undetermined. These data originate in a study of T cell responses to AZD1222 COVID-19 vaccine. Study-level points and caveats: Donors in the cohort were predominantly white British and more often female, and clonal diversity was possibly underestimated. Epitopes outside B.1.351 and B.1.1.7 mutated regions reportedly drew nearly half of spike TCRs. Repertoire collection took place solely once the T cell response had peaked.

Produced via immunoSEQ multiplex PCR; TCRdb's table is partial and in-frame only. This table holds some 150,000 clones, around nine tenths found once. The germline V gene has CDR1 MNHEY and CDR2 SVGAGI. V trimming: 6 bases; J trimming: 2 bases; junction bases outside the gene matches: 7. The CDR3 sequence is 15 residues long. This TCR was recovered from an adult in good health. This sequence joins TRBV6-5 and TRBJ2-7, with 10 bases matching TRBD1. The sequencing here drew on peripheral blood, taken on day 0 of AZD1222 vaccination. The CDR3 loop is CASRQADRGAYEQYF. CDR3 DNA: TGTGCCAGCAGACAGGCGGACAGGGGGGCCTACGAGCAGTACTTC.